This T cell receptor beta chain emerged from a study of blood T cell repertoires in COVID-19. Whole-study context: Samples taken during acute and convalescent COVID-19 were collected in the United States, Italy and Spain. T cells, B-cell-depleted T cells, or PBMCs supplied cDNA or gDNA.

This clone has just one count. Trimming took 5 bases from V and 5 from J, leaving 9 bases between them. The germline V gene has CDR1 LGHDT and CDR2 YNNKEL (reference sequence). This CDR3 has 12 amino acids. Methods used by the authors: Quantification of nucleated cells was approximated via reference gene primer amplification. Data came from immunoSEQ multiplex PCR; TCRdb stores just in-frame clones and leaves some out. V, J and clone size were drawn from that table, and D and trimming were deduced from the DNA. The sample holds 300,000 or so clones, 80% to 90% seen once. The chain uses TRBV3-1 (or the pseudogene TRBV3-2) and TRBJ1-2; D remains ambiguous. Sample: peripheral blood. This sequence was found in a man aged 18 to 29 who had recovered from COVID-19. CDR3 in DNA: TGTGCCAGCAGCGTTCGGTATTATGGCTACACCTTC. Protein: CASSVRYYGYTF.